Listed below are T cell receptor beta chains from one sample, sequenced in a study of beta chain features in type 1 diabetes. Sequenced by immunoSEQ multiplex PCR; TCRdb stores in-frame clones only, minus some. Here the sample spans roughly 250,000 clones, more than 9% being singletons. Sample: naive CD4+ T cells from blood. These receptors came from a woman younger than 35 in good health. Both conserved end residues are part of each CDR3. A D gene is named only where the DNA matches it firmly. Clone size is not always given. Where it is, it says once, few, many or a class for expanded clones.

-	TRBJ2-1	TRBD2	TRBV7-2	CASSLPGLAGDEQFF	TGTGCCAGCAGCCTCCCGGGACTAGCGGGAGATGAGCAGTTCTTC
-	TRBJ2-7	TRBD1	TRBV29-1	CSVSTGRVEQYF	TGCAGCGTTTCGACAGGGCGGGTCGAGCAGTACTTC
few	TRBJ1-5	TRBD1	TRBV6-1	CASSERGGDRVLPNQPQHF	TGTGCCAGCAGTGAAAGAGGGGGGGACAGGGTACTCCCAAATCAGCCCCAGCATTTT
few	TRBJ1-1	-	TRBV7-2	CASSLVPGANTEAFF	TGTGCCAGCAGCTTAGTCCCAGGGGCCAACACTGAAGCTTTCTTT
few	TRBJ1-1	-	TRBV29-1	CSVVGAHTEAFF	TGCAGCGTTGTGGGGGCGCACACTGAAGCTTTCTTT
few	TRBJ2-5	TRBD1	TRBV30	CASTGALTGTQYF	TGTGCCTCAACAGGGGCGCTGACCGGGACCCAGTACTTC
-	TRBJ2-3	TRBD1	TRBV29-1	CSASLGQGAGDTQYF	TGCAGCGCCAGCCTAGGGCAGGGGGCAGGAGATACGCAGTATTTT
-	TRBJ2-1	-	TRBV28	CASRGGGYNEQFF	TGTGCCAGCAGAGGGGGGGGCTACAATGAGCAGTTCTTC
-	TRBJ2-1	TRBD2	TRBV5-1	CASSLTLSGRYNEQFF	TGCGCCAGCAGCTTGACACTTAGCGGGAGGTACAATGAGCAGTTCTTC
-	TRBJ1-2	-	TRBV2	CARQGSNYGYTF	TGTGCCAGACAGGGTTCTAACTATGGCTACACCTTC
few	TRBJ2-3	TRBD1	TRBV30	CAWSVGTGADTQYF	TGTGCCTGGAGTGTTGGGACAGGGGCAGATACGCAGTATTTT
-	TRBJ2-3	-	TRBV12-5	CASGLVVTGVADTQYF	TGTGCTAGTGGTTTGGTGGTGACGGGGGTCGCAGATACGCAGTATTTT
-	TRBJ1-2	-	TRBV6-5	CASSQAGTSYGYTF	TGTGCCAGCAGCCAGGCCGGGACATCGTATGGCTACACCTTC
many	TRBJ2-7	-	TRBV7-2	CASSLTGYEQYF	TGTGCCAGCAGCTTAACGGGGTACGAGCAGTACTTC
-	TRBJ1-4	-	TRBV6-1	CASSRGEKLFF	TGTGCCAGCAGCAGGGGCGAGAAACTGTTTTTT
few	TRBJ2-1	TRBD1	TRBV4-2	CASSQDDRARGEQFF	TGTGCCAGCAGCCAAGACGACAGGGCCCGGGGTGAGCAGTTCTTC
-	TRBJ2-2	-	TRBV5-1	CASSHDRDLNTGELFF	TGCGCCAGCAGCCACGACAGAGACCTGAACACCGGGGAGCTGTTTTTT
-	TRBJ2-3	-	TRBV29-1	CSVEQYRLGDTQYF	TGCAGCGTTGAACAATACCGACTAGGAGATACGCAGTATTTT
few	TRBJ2-2	TRBD1	TRBV30	CAWSGDRGRRELFF	TGTGCCTGGAGCGGGGACAGGGGAAGGAGGGAGCTGTTTTTT